The rows below give T cell receptor beta chains drawn from one sample of a study of siplizumab effects on memory and regulatory T cells. Produced via immunoSEQ multiplex PCR; TCRdb's table is partial and in-frame only. Here the sample spans some 120,000 clones, about 94% being singletons. Source material: non-Treg CD4+ T cells sorted from blood. The receptors come from a human donor in good health. The CDR3 runs from the conserved cysteine through the conserved F or W. The order of the fields is V gene, J gene, D gene, clone size, CDR3 protein, CDR3 DNA. A D gene is named only where the DNA matches it firmly. Size values are once, few and many counts, or a class for expanded clones, and some rows have none.

TRBV6-1	TRBJ1-3	NA	NA	CASSDGPNSGNTIYF	TGTGCCAGCAGCGACGGACCGAACTCTGGAAACACCATATATTTT
TRBV5-1	TRBJ1-5	NA	NA	CASSWAGASNQPQHF	TGCGCCAGCAGCTGGGCCGGTGCGAGCAATCAGCCCCAGCATTTT
TRBV6-6	TRBJ1-1	NA	NA	CASRPRAGRHTEAFF	TGTGCCAGCAGGCCCCGGGCAGGGAGGCACACTGAAGCTTTCTTT
TRBV6-5	TRBJ2-1	TRBD2	NA	CASSSLWAGGDNEQFF	TGTGCCAGCAGTTCCCTCTGGGCGGGAGGGGACAATGAGCAGTTCTTC
TRBV2	TRBJ2-7	NA	NA	CASRVAADEQYF	TGTGCCAGCAGGGTGGCCGCCGACGAGCAGTACTTC
TRBV5-1	TRBJ2-5	TRBD2	NA	CASSRSTSGPQETQYF	TGCGCCAGCAGCCGGTCGACTAGCGGCCCCCAAGAGACCCAGTACTTC
TRBV5-1	TRBJ1-2	NA	NA	CASSKEAGPGGYTF	TGCGCCAGCAGTAAAGAGGCGGGCCCGGGGGGCTACACCTTC
TRBV5-6	TRBJ1-1	NA	NA	CASSTRLTWGTEAFF	TGTGCCAGCAGCACCCGCCTCACTTGGGGCACTGAAGCTTTCTTT
TRBV7-9	TRBJ2-2	TRBD1	NA	CASSTPSQGAVTGELFF	TGTGCCAGCAGCACACCGTCCCAGGGGGCGGTCACCGGGGAGCTGTTTTTT
TRBV23-1	TRBJ2-7	NA	few	CASSQSSGHREQYF	TGCGCCAGCAGTCAATCATCGGGGCATAGGGAGCAGTACTTC
TRBV4-2	TRBJ1-6	NA	NA	CASSQDSSPLHF	TGTGCCAGCAGCCAGGACAGCTCACCCCTCCACTTT
TRBV5-1	TRBJ2-7	TRBD1	once	CASSSVTGTEQYF	TGCGCCAGCAGCTCGGTGACAGGGACCGAGCAGTACTTC
TRBV5-1	TRBJ1-1	NA	NA	CASSFGPLNTEAFF	TGCGCCAGCAGCTTCGGACCGTTGAACACTGAAGCTTTCTTT
TRBV6-5	TRBJ2-3	NA	NA	CASRGRRSPDTQYF	TGTGCCAGCCGAGGGCGGAGATCCCCAGATACGCAGTATTTT
TRBV5-1	TRBJ2-7	NA	NA	CASSLVTGTYEQYF	TGCGCCAGCAGCTTGGTAACCGGGACCTACGAGCAGTACTTC
TRBV5-1	TRBJ2-1	TRBD2	NA	CASSAPSGGDRNEQFF	TGCGCCAGCAGCGCCCCTAGCGGGGGAGATAGGAATGAGCAGTTCTTC
TRBV29-1	TRBJ1-1	TRBD1	NA	CSVGDRAPYTEAFF	TGCAGCGTGGGGGACAGGGCGCCGTACACTGAAGCTTTCTTT
TRBV19	TRBJ2-7	NA	NA	CASSIDYVGAPYEQYF	TGTGCCAGTAGTATAGATTACGTCGGGGCCCCCTACGAGCAGTACTTC